The 11 T cell receptor beta chains reported below all come from one sample, sequenced in a study of T cell responses to AZD1222 COVID-19 vaccine. Profiled with immunoSEQ multiplex PCR; TCRdb holds only in-frame clones, not every one. The sample lists about 120,000 clones; about 89% were seen once. Source: peripheral blood, taken on day 0 of AZD1222 vaccination. The receptors stem from an adult in good health.

CDR3 in DNA: TGTGCCAGCACCCCAGGGGGCGGGCGCTTCGGGGACGAGCAGTACTTC. Translated, it gives CASTPGGGRFGDEQYF. V gene TRBV6-2 or TRBV6-3 combines with J gene TRBJ2-7, with TRBD1 matching over 8 bases. The V gene's germline CDR1 is MNHEY and CDR2 SVGEGT. The CDR3 loop spans 16 amino acids. Unmatched junction bases numbered 16, after V lost 7 bases and J lost 5 bases.

V usage is TRBV6-5 and J usage is TRBJ1-6; 8 bases are a match to TRBD1. In germline, CDR1 is MNHEY, CDR2 SVGAGI. V lost 6 bases and J lost 10; bases outside the gene matches: 11. The CDR3 covers 15 residues. DNA of the CDR3: TGTGCCAGCAGACCTCCGGGACAGGTGGGGTCACCCCTCCACTTT. Translation: CASRPPGQVGSPLHF.

V and J are TRBV29-1 and TRBJ1-3; 7 positions match TRBD1. This CDR3 has 16 amino acids. The germline CDR1 and CDR2 sequences are SQVTM and ANQGSEA. With 0 bases clipped from V and 4 bases from J, the junction kept 9 bases outside the gene matches. The CDR3 sequence is CSVEDLDRTYGNTIYF. CDR3 sequence (DNA): TGCAGCGTTGAAGACCTGGACAGGACGTACGGAAACACCATATATTTT.

The rearrangement uses TRBV19 and TRBJ1-3; 7 bases align to TRBD1. The germline V gene has CDR1 LNHDA and CDR2 SQIVND (reference sequence). Trimming took 2 bases from V and 2 from J; bases not matched to a gene: 9. CDR3 length equals 17 residues. CDR3 sequence (DNA): TGTGCCAGTAGTATAAGCCGGGACAGTATCGCTGGAAACACCATATATTTT. Amino acid sequence: CASSISRDSIAGNTIYF. The variable domain in full, with the rest retrieved from reference TRBV19 and TRBJ1-3, is DGGITQSPKYLFRKEGQNVTLSCEQNLNHDAMYWYRQDPGQGLRLIYYSQIVNDFQKGDIAEGYSVSREKKESFPLTVTSAQKNPTAFYLCASSISRDSIAGNTIYFGEGSWLTVV.

This clone was observed once. The chain uses TRBV4-1 and TRBJ2-7, with a weak D call TRBD1 (7 bases). The CDR3 is 16 amino acids. Looked up from germline, CDR1 is MGHRA and CDR2 is YSYEKL. V was clipped by 1 base and J by 6 bases, with 19 bases between them. CDR3 sequence reads: CASSQGRDSQHFEQYF. The DNA for the CDR3 is TGCGCCAGCAGCCAAGGGCGGGACAGCCAGCATTTCGAGCAGTACTTC.

The rearrangement links TRBV7-2 to TRBJ1-2, with 7 positions matching TRBD1. Germline V gene lookup returns CDR1 SGHTA and CDR2 FQGNSA. The CDR3 contains 15 residues. Unmatched junction bases numbered 8, after V lost 5 bases and J lost 2 bases. The CDR3 DNA reads TGTGCCAGCAGCGTTGACAGGGTTATAAACTATGGCTACACCTTC. Protein product: CASSVDRVINYGYTF.

The V gene is TRBV5-1, the J gene TRBJ2-2; D could derive from TRBD1 or TRBD2 (6 bases each). Looked up from germline, CDR1 is SGHRS and CDR2 is YFSETQ. Trimming cost V 0 bases and J 0 bases, with 9 bases left between them. The CDR3 runs 16 residues. The CDR3 reads CASSLEGGSNTGELFF. CDR3 DNA: TGCGCCAGCAGCTTGGAGGGGGGATCGAACACCGGGGAGCTGTTTTTT.

The chain links TRBV20-1 to TRBJ1-5; weak D call: TRBD1 (5 bases). Germline V CDR1 and CDR2: DFQATT, SNEGSKA (reference sequence). The CDR3 runs to 11 residues. V lost 3 bases to trimming and J lost 11 bases, with 11 bases between them. In nucleotides, the CDR3 is TGCAGTGCTAGCGGGGGAATGACCCAGCATTTT. It translates to CSASGGMTQHF.

The chain links TRBV5-6 to TRBJ2-3; D ambiguous. Germline V gives CDR1 SGHDT, CDR2 YYEEEE. V was pared by 3 bases and J by 1 base, with 3 bases between. The CDR3 loop spans 12 amino acids. Here the CDR3 DNA reads TGTGCCAGCAGCTGGGGCACAGATACGCAGTATTTT. Its protein product is CASSWGTDTQYF.

This clone has a single count. The chain is built from TRBV10-3 and TRBJ2-7, with a possible D match to TRBD1 (6 bases). V dropped 6 bases and J dropped 4 bases, with 13 bases sitting between them. From germline, CDR1 is ENHRY and CDR2 SYGVKD. The length of the CDR3 is 13 residues. CDR3 loop: CAIRRGLEYEQYF. DNA for the CDR3: TGTGCCATCAGGAGGGGGTTAGAATACGAGCAGTACTTC.

This clone was seen just once. Other nucleotide sequences in the sample specify the same CDR3. The chain recombines TRBV12-3 or TRBV12-4 with TRBJ2-7, with D uncertain. The CDR3 has 12 amino acids. The V gene lost 3 bases and the J gene lost 4 bases, with 7 bases spanning the gap. The CDR3 is CASSFDLYEQYF. The DNA of the CDR3 is TGTGCCAGCAGTTTCGACCTATACGAGCAGTACTTC.